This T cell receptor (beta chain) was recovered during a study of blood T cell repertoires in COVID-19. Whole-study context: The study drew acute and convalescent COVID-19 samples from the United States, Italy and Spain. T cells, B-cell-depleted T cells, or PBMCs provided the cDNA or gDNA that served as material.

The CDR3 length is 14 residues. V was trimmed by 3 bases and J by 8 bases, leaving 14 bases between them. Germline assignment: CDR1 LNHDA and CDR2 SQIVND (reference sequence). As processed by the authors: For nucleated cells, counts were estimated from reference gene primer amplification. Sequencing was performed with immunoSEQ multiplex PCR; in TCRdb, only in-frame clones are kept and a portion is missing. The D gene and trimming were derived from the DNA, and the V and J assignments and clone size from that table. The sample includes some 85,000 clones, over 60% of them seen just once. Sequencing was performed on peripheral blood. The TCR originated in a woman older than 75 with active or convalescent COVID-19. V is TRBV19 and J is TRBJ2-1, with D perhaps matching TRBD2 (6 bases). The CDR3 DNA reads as TGTGCCAGTAGTATGGCTAGCGCCCGGGATGAGCAGTTCTTC. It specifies CASSMASARDEQFF.